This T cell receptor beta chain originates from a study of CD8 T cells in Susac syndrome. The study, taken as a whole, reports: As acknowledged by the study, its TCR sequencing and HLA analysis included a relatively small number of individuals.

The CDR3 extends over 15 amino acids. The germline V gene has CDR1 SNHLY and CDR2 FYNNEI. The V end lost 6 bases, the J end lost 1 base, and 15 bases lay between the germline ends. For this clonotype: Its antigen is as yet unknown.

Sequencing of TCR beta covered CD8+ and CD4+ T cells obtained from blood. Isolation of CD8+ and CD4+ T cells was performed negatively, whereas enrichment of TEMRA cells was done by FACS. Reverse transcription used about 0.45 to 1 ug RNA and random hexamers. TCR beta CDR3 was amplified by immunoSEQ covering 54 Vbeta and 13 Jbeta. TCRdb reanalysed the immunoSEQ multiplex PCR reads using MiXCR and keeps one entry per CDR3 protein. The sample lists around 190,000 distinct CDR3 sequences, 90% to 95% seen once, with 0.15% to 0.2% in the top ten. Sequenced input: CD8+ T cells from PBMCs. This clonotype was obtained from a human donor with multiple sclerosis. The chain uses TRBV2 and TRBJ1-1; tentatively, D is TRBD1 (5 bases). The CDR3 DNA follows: TGTGCCAGCAGACTAACGACAGCTCAGAACACTGAAGCTTTCTTT. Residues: CASRLTTAQNTEAFF.